The clone carrying this T cell receptor beta chain came up a few times. No antigen is known for it. This entry is derived from a study of cytomegalovirus exposure and HLA in healthy donors. General observations from the study: In presence/absence analyses, roughly uniform sequencing depth across donors was assumed.

The PCR was carried out with 60 Vbeta primers and 13 Jbeta primers. Some clones are missing from TCRdb's copy, which holds only in-frame ones; the method was immunoSEQ multiplex PCR. Of around 130,000 clones in the sample, more than 65% are singletons; the top ten hold around 1.5%. The receptor was isolated from a woman younger than 35 in good health and CMV-seronegative. The sequencing input was PBMCs.

CDR3 DNA sequence: TGTGCCAGCAGCGTAGCAGTGAACACTGAAGCTTTCTTT. Protein product: CASSVAVNTEAFF. The chain uses TRBV9 and TRBJ1-1, with D unresolved. Germline V CDR1 and CDR2: SGDLS, YYNGEE. V shed 0 bases and J shed 0 bases, with 3 bases lying between them. This CDR3 has 13 residues.